This T cell receptor (beta chain) was found in a study of a mutant IDH1 vaccine in newly diagnosed glioma. CDR1 is SGHAT, CDR2 FQNNGV, per germline. The CDR3 runs to 14 residues. Trimming took 4 bases from V and 1 from J, leaving 10 bases between them. This table comes from immunoSEQ multiplex PCR, and its TCRdb copy is limited to in-frame clones, with some not included. This sample has about 67,000 clones; approximately 91% occur once, and the top ten carry around 1.9%. The time point here: week 11, during vaccination. All doses held 300 ug of mutant IDH1 20-mer peptide, with topical imiquimod. Concerning this clone: The antigen remains undetermined. Within the sample, other DNA sequences also encode this same CDR3.

The V gene is TRBV11-2, the J gene TRBJ1-1, with D unresolved. The receptor was derived from a man aged 40-55 years with glioma. The material sequenced was PBMCs, taken from a glioma patient whose treatment included an IDH1 peptide vaccine. In nucleotides, the CDR3 is TGTGCCAGCAGCTCGTATACGGGGAACACTGAAGCTTTCTTT. Translated: CASSSYTGNTEAFF.